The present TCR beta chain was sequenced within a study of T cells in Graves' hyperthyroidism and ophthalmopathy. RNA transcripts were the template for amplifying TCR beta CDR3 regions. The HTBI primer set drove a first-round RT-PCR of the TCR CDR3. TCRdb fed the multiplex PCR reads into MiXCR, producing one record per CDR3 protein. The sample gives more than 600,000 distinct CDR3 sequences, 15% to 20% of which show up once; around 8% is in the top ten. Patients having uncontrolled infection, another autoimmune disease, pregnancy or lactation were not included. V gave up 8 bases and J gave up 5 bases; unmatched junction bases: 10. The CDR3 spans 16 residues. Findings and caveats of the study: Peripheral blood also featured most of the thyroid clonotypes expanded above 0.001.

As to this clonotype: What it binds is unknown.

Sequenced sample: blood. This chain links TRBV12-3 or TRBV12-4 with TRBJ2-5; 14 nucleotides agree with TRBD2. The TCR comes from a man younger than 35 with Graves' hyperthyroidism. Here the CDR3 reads CASAGTSGSPWETQYF. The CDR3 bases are TGTGCCAGCGCCGGGACTAGCGGGAGCCCATGGGAGACCCAGTACTTC.